This TCR beta chain was retrieved from a study of T cells in Graves' hyperthyroidism and ophthalmopathy (dated by TCRdb to the late 2010s). With regard to the full study: TCR V-J signatures able to tell the groups apart were searched for in a discovery cohort of 100 patients, of whom more than 40 had Graves' ophthalmopathy and about 60 had stable Graves' hyperthyroidism. The study also compared thyroid tissue and blood T-cell repertoires from more than 5 Graves' hyperthyroidism patients. Once sampling was done, hyperthyroidism patients were given methimazole at a starting dose of 30 mg daily, whereas ophthalmopathy patients were given high-dose intravenous methylprednisolone. TCR Vbeta CDR3 sequencing of approximately 140 peripheral blood samples (over 40 ophthalmopathy, over 70 hyperthyroidism and approximately 17 progressor patients) is reported in the paper. For training and testing, the 80 to 100 patients in the discovery cohort were randomly divided in a 7:3 ratio. An independent validation cohort of fewer than 20 hyperthyroidism patients and about 16 patients who later progressed to ophthalmopathy tested prospective prediction of ophthalmopathy. Overall study results and their limits: Most expanded thyroid clonotypes (frequency above 0.001) were also detected in blood, suggesting blood repertoires may reflect thyroid immune responses. Sample size was not statistically predetermined, and blinding of investigators to group allocation was not performed. In validation, the model predicted progression to ophthalmopathy with approximately 71% sensitivity and approximately 74% specificity, a median of about six months before onset. In cross-validation, a model built on a 13 V-J signature told ophthalmopathy apart from stable hyperthyroidism with 87.88% sensitivity and around 81% specificity, and in testing the same model reached 80%/75%.

CDR1 and CDR2, per the germline V gene (reference sequence), are LNHDA and SQIVND. V lost 10 bases and J lost 6 bases, and the count of bases not matched to a germline gene is 11. The CDR3 contains 13 residues, cysteine and phenylalanine counted. Kept here is only the CDR3 DNA, which spans 39 bases and is read in frame from base 1. A patient counted as having stable Graves' hyperthyroidism if no progression to ophthalmopathy occurred over 18 months of follow-up. The hyperthyroidism patients were between 18 and 65 years old and newly diagnosed, with a disease duration of less than 2 months. The study excluded patients with uncontrolled infections, other autoimmune diseases, pregnancy or lactation. Diagnoses relied on clinical symptoms, serum thyroxine and TRAb, thyroid ultrasound and orbital computed tomography. Total RNA was extracted using Trizol reagent, and RNA quality was assessed on an Agilent 2100 Bioanalyzer.

Of note for this clonotype: There is no known antigen for this receptor. The record has no base qualities; no much larger clone is one base away.

The TCR beta CDR3 regions were amplified from the RNA transcripts. For the first round of RT-PCR on the TCR CDR3, the HTBI primer set was used together with the Qiagen OneStep RT-PCR kit. The libraries were constructed in a second round of multiplex PCR and then size-selected and purified. Paired-end sequencing of the libraries was performed with 100 bp reads on an Illumina HiSeq2000. For the original study's pipeline: Raw data were processed with SOAPnuke, discarding reads with adapters, uncalled bases, mean Phred below 15, or no exact constant-primer or identifier match. High-quality paired reads were merged with COPE v1.2.5, and unique nucleotide sequences were defined as clonotypes. MiTCR v1.1 was used to align clonotypes to the IMGT TRBV, TRBD and TRBJ reference segments. Only V-J combinations with frequency above 0.0001, covering 99% to 99.2% of repertoires, were analysed. A TCS score was defined as the ratio between F50 (clonal expansion) and ExV (chaos), using BLOSUM62-based TCRdist between CDR3 peptides within each V-J. Welch's t-statistics and random forest reduced 500 to 550 V-J features to fewer than 15, which were used in a naive Bayes classifier (R e1071). The public reads were quality trimmed at Q25 with fastp and then assembled into clones with MiXCR by TCRdb, keeping productive beta chains. Rows with one shared CDR3 protein collapse into an entry with the most common genes and DNA. The V and J calls follow TCRdb's processing rather than the paper's. This sample is represented by just over 550,000 distinct CDR3 sequences; about 45% of them were singletons. The ten most abundant clones make up roughly 8.2% of the sample.

The chain is made from TRBV19 and TRBJ2-7, and TRBD2 aligns with 8 junction nucleotides. This TCR derives from a woman under 30 with Graves' hyperthyroidism. Donor details come from another sample of the same person, matched by shared clones. The specimen was peripheral blood or thyroid tissue (not recorded which). CDR3 protein: CATQAGEYAEQYF. The base sequence is TGTGCCACCCAAGCGGGAGAGTACGCCGAGCAGTACTTC.